The 24 T cell receptor beta chains below all came from one sample that was sequenced in a study of identical twins. TCRdb analysed the 5' RACE reads with MiXCR anew, one entry per CDR3 protein. The sample has about 920,000 distinct CDR3 sequences; about 12% are singletons. Separately, the same data were catalogued under a study of yellow fever vaccine responses in identical twins.

Specimen: PBMCs. All receptors derive from a woman aged 18-29 years in good health.

The genes are TRBV18 and TRBJ1-1; D is possibly TRBD1 (6 bases). This CDR3 is 14 amino acids long. V gave up 5 bases and J gave up 4 bases, with 14 bases separating them. Germline-derived CDR1 and CDR2 are KGHSH and LQKENI. Here the CDR3 DNA reads TGTGCCAGCTCATTAGGGACAAATCCCACTGAAGCTTTCTTT. As protein: CASSLGTNPTEAFF.

This clonotype has more than one count but fewer than ten. V and J are TRBV7-8 and TRBJ2-7; 13 bases are shared with TRBD2. The germline V gene encodes CDR1 SGHVS and CDR2 FQNEAQ. Germline trimming cut 4 bases from V and 1 base from J; bases unmatched to any gene: 4. The CDR3 is 16 residues long. CDR3 protein: CASSSRLAGGSYEQYV. The CDR3 DNA is TGTGCCAGCAGCTCACGACTAGCGGGGGGTTCCTACGAGCAGTACGTC.

This chain joins TRBV2 and TRBJ2-1; D is undetermined. The CDR3 totals 13 residues. Looked up from germline, CDR1 is SNHLY and CDR2 is FYNNEI. V lost 4 bases to trimming and J lost 7 bases, with 11 bases between them. CDR3 sequence: CASSVDALNEQFF. CDR3 sequence (DNA): TGTGCCAGCAGTGTGGACGCTTTAAATGAGCAGTTCTTC.

J is TRBJ2-4 and V is TRBV12-3 or TRBV12-4, with 8 positions matching TRBD2. The CDR3 loop spans 18 amino acids. Unmatched junction bases numbered 16, after V lost 2 bases and J lost 7 bases. CDR3 residues: CASSLNPLPGGPGNIQYF. CDR3 nucleotide sequence: TGTGCCAGCAGTTTAAACCCTCTGCCGGGAGGGCCTGGGAACATTCAGTACTTC.

Only a few counts were recorded for this clonotype. The chain couples TRBV6-5 to TRBJ2-7; 8 nucleotides line up with TRBD1. The CDR3 loop spans 14 amino acids. V dropped 2 bases and J dropped 5; count of bases not matched to a gene: 5. The germline V gene has CDR1 MNHEY and CDR2 SVGAGI. Here the CDR3 reads CASSYRTGFDEQYF. The CDR3 DNA is TGTGCCAGCAGTTACAGGACAGGGTTCGACGAGCAGTACTTC.

CDR3 sequence (DNA): TGTGCCAGCAGCTCGAGTTGGGAGACCCAGTACTTC. Protein product: CASSSSWETQYF. The gene calls are TRBV28 and TRBJ2-5; D ambiguous. The V end lost 6 bases, the J end lost 5 bases, and 10 bases lay between the germline ends. The CDR3 runs 12 residues. From germline, CDR1 is MDHEN and CDR2 SYDVKM.

This chain links TRBV7-6 with TRBJ2-1; 12 positions match TRBD2. This CDR3 contains 15 residues. J gave up 6 bases and V 5 bases, and 5 bases lay outside the gene matches. Germline-derived CDR1 and CDR2 are SGHVS and FNYEAQ. CDR3 nucleotides: TGTGCCAGCAGCGTCGGACTAGCGGGGACCAATGAGCAGTTCTTC. Amino acids: CASSVGLAGTNEQFF.

This clonotype has at least ten counts. The chain employs TRBV7-3 and TRBJ2-3; possibly TRBD2 for D (6 bases). The CDR3 is 15 residues long. CDR1 is SGHTA and CDR2 is FQGTGA in the germline V gene. With 2 bases removed from V and 0 bases from J, the gap between germline ends came to 9 bases. Here the CDR3 reads CASSLYGTSTDTQYF. In DNA form, the CDR3 reads TGTGCCAGCAGCTTATACGGGACTAGCACAGATACGCAGTATTTT.

This clonotype occurred a few times. The V and J genes are TRBV20-1 and TRBJ2-1; D unresolved. The V end was cut by 1 base, the J end by 0 bases, with 16 bases between. The length of the CDR3 is 17 residues. Germline V gene sequence: CDR1 DFQATT, CDR2 SNEGSKA (reference sequence). CDR3 protein: CSARALRLPHSYNEQFF. In nucleotides, the CDR3 is TGCAGTGCTAGAGCATTGCGGCTACCACACTCCTACAATGAGCAGTTCTTC.

The chain carries TRBV12-3 or TRBV12-4 and TRBJ2-1, with 7 bases fitting TRBD1. After removal of 3 bases from V and 1 base from J, the junction contained 3 bases not matched to a gene. The CDR3 length is 15 residues. The DNA for the CDR3 is TGTGCCAGCAGTTTGCAACAGGGGTCCTACAATGAGCAGTTCTTC. This translates into CASSLQQGSYNEQFF.

This clonotype was detected a few times. The genes are TRBV5-1 and TRBJ1-2; D perhaps matches TRBD1 (5 bases). Germline V CDR1 and CDR2: SGHRS, YFSETQ. The CDR3 covers 16 residues. Trimming took off 0 bases at V and 9 bases at J, with 21 bases between the two ends. This CDR3 is CASSLVWSDRGLSYTF. CDR3 nucleotides: TGCGCCAGCAGCTTGGTGTGGTCAGATCGGGGCCTGAGCTACACCTTC.

Written as DNA, the CDR3 is TGCAGTGCTAGAGATACCATAGCGGGACTAGCAGATACGCAGTATTTT. It is translated as CSARDTIAGLADTQYF. The chain joins TRBV20-1 to TRBJ2-3, with 8 bases that match TRBD2. CDR3 length equals 16 residues. V trimming: 0 bases; J trimming: 4 bases; junction bases outside the gene matches: 9. Looked up from germline, CDR1 is DFQATT and CDR2 is SNEGSKA (reference sequence).

This clonotype was picked up a small number of times. The chain employs TRBV5-1 and TRBJ2-1; 10 bases map to TRBD1. The CDR3 consists of 15 residues. Losses at the gene ends were 6 bases for V and 7 bases for J; bases not matched to a gene: 10. The germline V gene has CDR1 SGHRS and CDR2 YFSETQ. This CDR3 is CASTDTRTGGNEQFF. CDR3 DNA sequence: TGCGCCAGCACCGATACAAGGACAGGGGGGAATGAGCAGTTCTTC.

This clonotype was picked up a small number of times. The chain has TRBV7-9 and TRBJ2-3; TRBD1 agrees at 11 bases. V was clipped by 5 bases and J by 5 bases; unmatched bases: 3. This CDR3 contains 14 residues. Per germline, CDR1 SEHNR and CDR2 FQNEAQ (reference sequence). This CDR3 is CASSAGQGEDTQYF. CDR3 DNA: TGTGCCAGCAGCGCGGGACAGGGGGAAGATACGCAGTATTTT.

This chain joins TRBV4-1 and TRBJ1-4; D not certain. From germline, CDR1 is MGHRA and CDR2 YSYEKL. The CDR3 contains 15 residues. V was shortened by 2 bases and J by 8 bases, with 15 bases between the two germline ends. CDR3 sequence reads: CASSQPARKEEKLFF. The DNA of the CDR3 is TGCGCCAGCAGCCAACCGGCCCGGAAGGAAGAAAAACTGTTTTTT.

This clonotype was found many times. The rearrangement joins TRBV5-1 to TRBJ2-2; 9 bases are shared with TRBD2. Germline V gene lookup returns CDR1 SGHRS and CDR2 YFSETQ. The CDR3 length is 18 residues. The V segment lost 6 bases and the J segment 0 bases; nucleotides outside the gene matches: 12. CDR3 in amino acids: CASTLYGLAGTNTGELFF. CDR3 DNA: TGCGCCAGCACCCTCTATGGCCTAGCGGGGACGAACACCGGGGAGCTGTTTTTT.

This clonotype was found many times. J is TRBJ2-3 and V is TRBV29-1; D tentatively reads TRBD1 or TRBD2 (5 bases each). V was pared by 1 base and J by 5 bases, with 16 bases between. This CDR3 has 15 amino acids. Germline V gives CDR1 SQVTM, CDR2 ANQGSEA. CDR3 sequence reads: CSVEGLRGQGDTQYF. The CDR3 DNA is TGCAGCGTTGAAGGGTTGAGGGGCCAGGGAGATACGCAGTATTTT.

This clonotype was counted at least ten times. The chain employs TRBV10-3 and TRBJ1-5; D is perhaps TRBD1 (6 bases). V lost 6 bases, J lost 3 bases, and 12 bases lay in between. The germline gives CDR1 ENHRY, CDR2 SYGVKD. The CDR3 has 14 amino acids. The CDR3 protein is CAIRPQGDNQPQHF. Written as DNA, the CDR3 is TGTGCCATCAGACCACAGGGCGACAATCAGCCCCAGCATTTT.

This clonotype was seen more than once but under ten times. V gene TRBV29-1 combines with J gene TRBJ1-1; D is uncertain. V dropped 4 bases and J dropped 5 bases, with 5 bases sitting between them. The CDR3 is made up of 10 amino acids. CDR1 SQVTM and CDR2 ANQGSEA come from the germline V gene. This chain's CDR3 is CSVVYTEAFF. CDR3 DNA: TGCAGCGTTGTATATACTGAAGCTTTCTTT.

This sequence joins TRBV20-1 and TRBJ2-3; 12 bases are a match to TRBD2. This CDR3 has 13 amino acids. Germline V gives CDR1 DFQATT, CDR2 SNEGSKA (reference sequence). Unmatched junction bases numbered 4, after V lost 7 bases and J lost 5 bases. The chain's CDR3 is CSGAGLAGDTQYF. The CDR3, as DNA: TGCAGTGGCGCGGGACTAGCGGGAGATACGCAGTATTTT.

A few counts support this clonotype. The V gene is TRBV5-4, the J gene TRBJ2-5; perhaps TRBD2 as D (5 bases). The CDR3 is made up of 14 amino acids. Germline-derived CDR1 and CDR2 are SGHNT and YYREEE (reference sequence). V was clipped by 4 bases and J by 3 bases, with 13 bases between them. In DNA form, the CDR3 reads TGTGCCAGCAGCCAAACTAGAAAGGAAGAGACCCAGTACTTC. This sequence encodes CASSQTRKEETQYF.

This clonotype has a count of ten or more. CDR3 sequence: CASSYMGGGEQFF. The DNA of the CDR3 is TGTGCCAGCAGCTACATGGGGGGGGGTGAGCAGTTCTTC. This sequence joins TRBV5-8 and TRBJ2-1, with 7 bases identical to TRBD2. The ends lost 3 bases at V and 9 bases at J; junction bases unmatched: 6. The CDR3 spans 13 residues. Germline CDR1 SGHTS, CDR2 YDEGEE.

The V and J genes are TRBV20-1 and TRBJ1-1; D unclear. Germline CDR1 is DFQATT and CDR2 is SNEGSKA (reference sequence). CDR3 length: 15 residues. Trimming left V 0 bases short and J 1 base short, with 12 bases between. CDR3: CSARDSLLSNTEAFF. CDR3 nucleotide sequence: TGCAGTGCTAGAGATTCACTCCTTTCGAACACTGAAGCTTTCTTT.

At least ten counts were recorded for this clonotype. This sequence joins TRBV7-6 and TRBJ2-1; no definite D call. V lost 0 bases and J lost 5, with 29 bases in between. The CDR3 is 21 amino acids. The germline gives CDR1 SGHVS, CDR2 FNYEAQ. The CDR3 bases are TGTGCCAGCAGCTTAGCGCTCGAACTACAGACCTATCGCCCTGACAACAATGAGCAGTTCTTC. This gives the protein CASSLALELQTYRPDNNEQFF. The variable domain in full, with the rest retrieved from reference TRBV7-6 and TRBJ2-1, is GAGVSQSPRYKVTKRGQDVALRCDPISGHVSLYWYRQALGQGPEFLTYFNYEAQQDKSGLPNDRFSAERPEGSISTLTIQRTEQRDSAMYRCASSLALELQTYRPDNNEQFFGPGTRLTVL.